These 18 T cell receptor beta chains originate from one sample sequenced in a study of coeliac disease. Sequenced by immunoSEQ multiplex PCR; TCRdb stores in-frame clones only, minus some. The sample holds around 3,900 clones, 61% seen once. Whole-study findings and limits: Control samples showed higher TRB and TRG clonality than intraepithelial and lamina propria samples in active celiac disease.

Which antigens these TCRs recognize remains unknown. Sequencing was performed on intraepithelial lymphocytes from the gut. Every receptor here comes from a man in his 70s with active celiac disease.

This clone turned up a few times. The chain is built from TRBV29-1 and TRBJ1-2; TRBD1 agrees at 9 bases. Germline assignment: CDR1 SQVTM and CDR2 ANQGSEA. The CDR3 has 14 amino acids. V was pared by 8 bases and J by 4 bases, with 11 bases of the junction left unmatched. The CDR3 DNA sequence: TGCAGCACCTTAGACCGGGACAGGGTCTATGGCTACACCTTC. Translated, it gives CSTLDRDRVYGYTF.

This clone has just one count. V usage is TRBV5-4 and J usage is TRBJ2-1; D call uncertain. V shed 0 bases and J shed 0 bases, with 7 bases lying between them. The CDR3 length is 15 residues. Germline V lookup: CDR1 SGHNT, CDR2 YYREEE (reference sequence). The CDR3 region is CASSLDYASYNEQFF. The DNA for the CDR3 is TGTGCCAGCAGCTTGGACTACGCCTCCTACAATGAGCAGTTCTTC.

This clone turned up a few times. The chain uses TRBV28 and TRBJ2-7, with TRBD1 matching 7 bases. V shed 8 bases and J 0 bases; nucleotides not matched to a gene: 7. Germline CDR1 MDHEN, CDR2 SYDVKM. The CDR3 loop spans 14 amino acids. DNA for the CDR3: TGTGCCAGCCTTACCTGGACAGGCTCCTACGAGCAGTACTTC. Translated, it gives CASLTWTGSYEQYF.

The rearrangement links TRBV9 to TRBJ1-4; D is unresolved. Germline V gene lookup returns CDR1 SGDLS and CDR2 YYNGEE. V was cut by 0 bases and J by 2 bases, with 20 bases left in between. This CDR3 has 19 residues. CDR3 sequence: CASSVAYENPKMTNEKLFF. The CDR3 DNA follows: TGTGCCAGCAGCGTAGCTTATGAGAACCCCAAGATGACTAATGAAAAACTGTTTTTT.

V gene TRBV4-2 combines with J gene TRBJ2-3; 9 bases match TRBD1. The CDR3 extends over 16 amino acids. The germline V gene encodes CDR1 LGHNA and CDR2 YNFKEQ. The trim removed 6 bases at V and 2 bases at J, leaving 9 bases unmatched. CDR3 DNA sequence: TGTGCCAGCAGGAAAAACCGGGACAGGGACACAGATACGCAGTATTTT. This translates into CASRKNRDRDTDTQYF.

The V call is TRBV29-1, the J call TRBJ1-2, with a possible D match to TRBD1 (5 bases). Trimming pared 6 bases from V and 1 base from J, leaving 18 bases between. This CDR3 comprises 15 residues. Germline V gene data show CDR1 as SQVTM and CDR2 as ANQGSEA. The CDR3 loop reads CSVLGGSAVNYGYTF. CDR3 coding DNA: TGCAGCGTACTCGGGGGGTCGGCAGTTAACTATGGCTACACCTTC.

This rearrangement joins TRBV18 to TRBJ2-3, with TRBD1 matching 8 bases. J was trimmed by 0 bases and V by 3 bases; bases with no gene match: 2. Germline CDR1 reads KGHSH; CDR2 reads LQKENI. The CDR3 is 15 amino acids. For the CDR3, the DNA is TGTGCCAGCTCACCGCGGACAGGGAGCACAGATACGCAGTATTTT. Translated: CASSPRTGSTDTQYF.

Sample share makes this clone large. J is TRBJ2-7 and V is TRBV6-1; D is possibly TRBD2 (6 bases). Germline V gene lookup returns CDR1 MNHNS and CDR2 SASEGT. V shed 6 bases and J shed 3 bases, with 15 bases lying between them. The CDR3 covers 14 residues. The CDR3 protein is CASRPWDGGYEQYF. The CDR3 nucleotides are TGTGCCAGCAGACCTTGGGACGGGGGCTACGAGCAGTACTTC.

The chain links TRBV4-3 to TRBJ2-4; D is perhaps TRBD1 (7 bases). The V gene lost 4 bases and the J gene lost 3 bases, with 22 bases spanning the gap. The CDR3 contains 18 residues. Germline CDR1 is LGHNA and CDR2 is YSLEER. The CDR3 DNA reads TGCGCCAGCAGCCCAAGAAGGGTCCAGGGGGGCCTCAAAAACATTCAGTACTTC. It yields the protein CASSPRRVQGGLKNIQYF.

The chain uses TRBV9 and TRBJ1-2, with TRBD1 identical over 7 bases. The CDR3 length is 13 residues. CDR1 and CDR2 from the germline V gene are SGDLS and YYNGEE. Germline trimming cut 0 bases from V and 13 bases from J; bases unmatched to any gene: 9. The CDR3 reads CASSVDPGGHCTF. The DNA for the CDR3 is TGTGCCAGCAGCGTAGATCCAGGGGGGCATTGCACCTTC.

CDR3 sequence: CASSLTRTGGVETQYF. In nucleotides, the CDR3 is TGTGCCAGCAGCTTAACGAGGACAGGCGGGGTGGAGACCCAGTACTTC. The V and J genes are TRBV7-2 and TRBJ2-5; possibly TRBD1 for D (7 bases). Germline CDR1 is SGHTA and CDR2 is FQGNSA. The V and J ends lost 2 bases and 5 bases respectively, with 18 bases between them. This CDR3 is 16 amino acids long.

This clone occurred a few times. The chain is built from TRBV5-1 and TRBJ2-5; D is perhaps TRBD1 (5 bases). V shed 2 bases and J shed 2 bases, with 13 bases lying between them. Germline CDR1 is SGHRS and CDR2 is YFSETQ. The CDR3 covers 15 residues. CDR3 nucleotide sequence: TGCGCCAGCAGCTTAAACAGACAGAGTCAAGAGACCCAGTACTTC. Protein sequence: CASSLNRQSQETQYF.

This clone was found a few times. The chain combines TRBV19 with TRBJ2-2, with 9 bases aligning to TRBD2. Per the germline V gene, CDR1 is LNHDA and CDR2 is SQIVND (reference sequence). The CDR3 consists of 18 residues. Unmatched junction bases numbered 7, after V lost 1 base and J lost 1 base. The CDR3 spells CASSIGVVAGVNTGELFF. CDR3 DNA sequence: TGTGCCAGTAGTATAGGGGTAGTAGCGGGAGTGAACACCGGGGAGCTGTTTTTT.

Sample share makes this clone large. This sequence joins TRBV6-5 and TRBJ1-1; 7 bases align to TRBD1. Germline V gene lookup returns CDR1 MNHEY and CDR2 SVGAGI. V gave up 4 bases and J gave up 4 bases; unmatched junction bases: 6. CDR3 length: 14 residues. CDR3 sequence reads: CASSFDRDSTEAFF. CDR3 nucleotides: TGTGCCAGCAGTTTCGACAGGGATAGCACTGAAGCTTTCTTT.

This clone came up once. The chain employs TRBV28 and TRBJ2-7, with D uncertain. CDR1 is MDHEN, CDR2 SYDVKM, per germline. The V end was cut by 5 bases, the J end by 2 bases, with 7 bases between. This CDR3 is 12 amino acids long. CDR3 amino acids: CASSTTPYEQYF. The CDR3 DNA follows: TGTGCCAGCAGTACTACCCCCTACGAGCAGTACTTC.

V gene TRBV9 combines with J gene TRBJ1-3; D ambiguous. V gave up 0 bases and J gave up 0 bases, with 7 bases separating them. Germline V gives CDR1 SGDLS, CDR2 YYNGEE. The CDR3 consists of 15 residues. CDR3: CASSVAADSGNTIYF. Written as DNA, the CDR3 is TGTGCCAGCAGCGTAGCCGCGGACTCTGGAAACACCATATATTTT.

The chain is built from TRBV6-5 and TRBJ2-7; D may be TRBD1 (6 bases). Germline loops: CDR1 MNHEY, CDR2 SVGAGI. This CDR3 is 15 amino acids long. V lost 6 bases to trimming and J lost 0 bases, with 15 bases between them. CDR3 sequence reads: CASSGTGLSSYEQYF. CDR3 bases: TGTGCCAGCAGCGGTACAGGGCTGAGCTCCTACGAGCAGTACTTC.

The table lists this clone with a count of one. The chain carries TRBV9 and TRBJ2-1; unclear D gene. The CDR3 is made up of 15 amino acids. The germline V gene has CDR1 SGDLS and CDR2 YYNGEE. The V end was cut by 3 bases, the J end by 0 bases, with 10 bases between. The CDR3 is CASSDLSSSYNEQFF. In DNA form, the CDR3 reads TGTGCCAGCAGCGATCTGTCCAGCTCCTACAATGAGCAGTTCTTC.